A single sample gave rise to the 10 T cell receptor beta chains below, sequenced in a study of shared clonotypes between healthy human individuals. Only in-frame clones appear in the TCRdb table, and some are missing; sequencing was by immunoSEQ multiplex PCR. The sample includes about 2.2 million clones, about 92% seen only once; the top ten take about 1.5%. The naive CD8 subset, CD45RO-negative cells positively selected for CCR7, excluded terminally differentiated effector memory CD45RA+ cells. Sequencing was done on a sample of naive CD8+ T cells from PBMCs. The receptors shown here come from a man younger than 30 in good health. Some clones in this sample may be carry-over from other donors' samples.

This rearrangement joins TRBV19 to TRBJ2-1; the match to TRBD2 covers 8 bases. V lost 8 bases, J lost 4 bases, and 13 bases stayed unmatched. The CDR3 extends over 16 amino acids. Germline CDR1 is LNHDA and CDR2 is SQIVND (reference sequence). The CDR3 loop is CASRHIAGGSYNEQFF. The CDR3 bases are TGTGCCAGTCGGCACATTGCGGGAGGTTCATACAATGAGCAGTTCTTC. The whole variable domain, filled in from reference TRBV19 and TRBJ2-1, reads DGGITQSPKYLFRKEGQNVTLSCEQNLNHDAMYWYRQDPGQGLRLIYYSQIVNDFQKGDIAEGYSVSREKKESFPLTVTSAQKNPTAFYLCASRHIAGGSYNEQFFGPGTRLTVL.

The chain uses TRBV14 and TRBJ2-6; D unclear. The CDR3 contains 16 residues. Germline values: CDR1 SGHDN, CDR2 FVKESK. The V end was cut by 4 bases, the J end by 1 base, with 11 bases between. CDR3 region: CASSLTRESGANVLTF. CDR3 DNA: TGTGCCAGCAGCCTAACAAGGGAATCTGGGGCCAACGTCCTGACTTTC.

J is TRBJ2-5 and V is TRBV28, with 8 bases identical to TRBD1. Unmatched junction bases numbered 2, after V lost 6 bases and J lost 5 bases. The V gene's germline CDR1 is MDHEN and CDR2 SYDVKM. The CDR3 spans 12 residues. In DNA form, the CDR3 reads TGTGCCAGCAGCAGGGGGCTCGAGACCCAGTACTTC. It specifies CASSRGLETQYF.

V usage is TRBV15 and J usage is TRBJ2-3; 9 bases fit TRBD2. CDR3 length: 19 amino acids. Germline CDR1 is LNHNV and CDR2 is YYDKDF (reference sequence). V trimming: 0 bases; J trimming: 6 bases; junction bases outside the gene matches: 16. The CDR3 region has the DNA TGTGCCACCAGCAGAGATTCGGGGACCTTAGCGGGAGCTGTTGATACGCAGTATTTT. Amino acids: CATSRDSGTLAGAVDTQYF.

The rearrangement links TRBV27 to TRBJ2-3; tentative D call: TRBD2 (5 bases). From germline, CDR1 is MNHEY and CDR2 SMNVEV (reference sequence). The CDR3 extends over 14 amino acids. V was trimmed by 5 bases and J by 1 base, leaving 10 bases between them. The CDR3 spells CASSKWGGTDTQYF. CDR3 sequence (DNA): TGTGCCAGCAGTAAATGGGGAGGCACAGATACGCAGTATTTT.

The CDR3 coding sequence is TGCGCCAGCAGCCTCACCCCGGGACAGGGGCCCGAAGAGACCCAGTACTTC. This encodes CASSLTPGQGPEETQYF. The V and J genes are TRBV4-1 and TRBJ2-5; 10 positions match TRBD1. The CDR3 covers 17 residues. Germline values: CDR1 MGHRA, CDR2 YSYEKL. V shed 4 bases and J 3 bases; nucleotides not matched to a gene: 11.

Points on this clone: A much larger clone differs from this one at a single base, so this may be a read error. The sample holds other DNA sequences that translate to the same CDR3. The CDR3 coding sequence is TGTGCCAGCAGTTTGGGACAGTCCTACGAGCAGTACTTC. This gives the protein CASSLGQSYEQYF. The chain has TRBV28 and TRBJ2-7; 7 bases map to TRBD1. CDR1 and CDR2 (germline): MDHEN, SYDVKM. This CDR3 contains 13 residues. V gave up 3 bases and J gave up 1 base; unmatched junction bases: 0.

This chain links TRBV27 with TRBJ1-2; 10 positions agree with TRBD1. The CDR3 spans 15 residues. Germline loops: CDR1 MNHEY, CDR2 SMNVEV (reference sequence). V trimming: 6 bases; J trimming: 0 bases; junction bases outside the gene matches: 4. CDR3 sequence reads: CASRETGGPNYGYTF. CDR3 nucleotides: TGTGCCAGCAGAGAGACAGGGGGCCCTAACTATGGCTACACCTTC.

This clone was seen once. This chain uses TRBV4-1 with TRBJ2-1, with TRBD2 matching over 9 bases. Per germline, CDR1 MGHRA and CDR2 YSYEKL. The V gene end was trimmed by 6 bases and the J gene end by 3 bases; junction bases not matched to a gene: 6. CDR3 size: 15 residues. The CDR3 DNA reads as TGCGCCAGCAGGCGTAGCGGGAGCCTCTACAATGAGCAGTTCTTC. It codes for CASRRSGSLYNEQFF.

The rearrangement links TRBV4-1 to TRBJ1-2, with D hard to call. The V and J ends lost 1 base and 6 bases respectively, with 15 bases between them. Germline V gene sequence: CDR1 MGHRA, CDR2 YSYEKL. The CDR3 length is 15 residues. The CDR3 protein is CASSQAVRTNHGYTF. The CDR3 DNA sequence: TGCGCCAGCAGCCAAGCGGTTCGTACCAACCATGGCTACACCTTC.